This TCR beta chain was sequenced during a study of response to subunit inactivated influenza vaccine. This clonotype was detected many times. Its antigen is currently unknown. Germline V gene data show CDR1 as MGHRA and CDR2 as YSYEKL. This CDR3 has 14 amino acids. V was trimmed by 3 bases and J by 1 base, leaving 6 bases between them. MiXCR, run by TCRdb on the RT-PCR reads, gives a single entry per CDR3 protein. The data contain about 520,000 distinct CDR3 sequences, around 7.9% of them singletons. Notes on the study in general: The authors suggested that every seasonal influenza vaccination recruits few new T cells.

The origin of this receptor is a man between 50 and 75 years old who received an inactivated influenza vaccine. The material sequenced was PBMCs from blood, taken less than 30 months after vaccination. The gene calls are TRBV4-1 and TRBJ2-2, with D hard to call. The CDR3 is CASSQHRNTGELFF. CDR3 bases: TGCGCCAGCAGCCAGCACCGGAACACCGGGGAGCTGTTTTTT.